This is a list of T cell receptor beta chains from one sample in a study of T cell repertoires in cytomegalovirus infection. These receptors are not linked to any known antigen. TCRdb reanalysed the reads using MiXCR and keeps one entry per CDR3 protein. The data contain roughly 990,000 distinct CDR3 sequences, roughly 31% of them seen just once; the ten biggest clones take up 10% to 15%. Material: cultured CD8+ T cells from PBMCs, obtained from culture after CMV antigen stimulation. The receptors derive from a human donor in good health (CMV status not recorded). Some clones in this sample may be carry-over from other donors' samples. Both conserved end residues are part of each CDR3. The order of the fields is J gene, clone size, V gene, D gene, CDR3 DNA, CDR3 protein. A D gene is named only where the DNA matches it firmly. The size entry is marked missing in some rows and otherwise reads once, few, many or a size class.

>TRBJ2-7|many|TRBV7-2|TRBD1
TGTGCCAGCAGCTTGTCAACAGGGGGTGACTCCTACGAGCAGTACTTC
CASSLSTGGDSYEQYF
>TRBJ1-2|.|TRBV10-3|TRBD1
TGTGCCATCAGTGAGTCCAACACCCATTCCGGGACAGGGAAAGTAAAAGTGATATATGGCTACACCTTC
CAISESNTHSGTGKVKVIYGYTF
>TRBJ2-5|.|TRBV5-4|.
TGTGCCAGCAGCGGCGACATGGCTCAAGAGACCCAGTACTTC
CASSGDMAQETQYF
>TRBJ1-1|few|TRBV11-2|TRBD1
TGTGCCAGCAGCCCTTGGGGACAGATGGACACTGAAGCTTTCTTT
CASSPWGQMDTEAFF
>TRBJ2-2|few|TRBV12-3/TRBV12-4|TRBD1
TGTGCCAGCAGTTTACTCTTCGTCCGGGACAGGGGGACCGGGGAGCTGTTTTTT
CASSLLFVRDRGTGELFF
>TRBJ1-2|many|TRBV6-5|.
TGTGCCAGCAGTCCCCTAACAGGGAATTATGGCTACACCTTC
CASSPLTGNYGYTF
>TRBJ2-1|few|TRBV27|.
TGTGCCAGCAGCACCCTCGCGTCGAGCTCCTACAATGAGCAGTTCTTC
CASSTLASSSYNEQFF
>TRBJ2-5|.|TRBV5-1|.
TGCGCCAGCAGCTTGGCTCCTGGGAATGGGGAGACCCAGTACTTC
CASSLAPGNGETQYF
>TRBJ1-3|few|TRBV6-1|.
TGTGCCAGCTCCGGGGGAGGACCCTCTGGAAACACCATATATTTT
CASSGGGPSGNTIYF
>TRBJ2-2|.|TRBV12-3/TRBV12-4|TRBD1
TGTGCCAGCAGTTCCTACAGGGGGCTAGTCACCGGGGAGCTGTTTTTT
CASSSYRGLVTGELFF
>TRBJ2-5|few|TRBV7-9|.
TGTGCCACTTCGGGGGAGACCCAGTACTTC
CATSGETQYF
>TRBJ1-3|.|TRBV10-3|.
TGTGCCATCAGAACAGGGCCCTCTGGAAACACCATATATTTT
CAIRTGPSGNTIYF
>TRBJ2-3|.|TRBV9|TRBD1
TGTGCCAGCAGCCCCCGGACAGGGTCTAGCACAGATACGCAGTATTTT
CASSPRTGSSTDTQYF
>TRBJ2-3|.|TRBV6-6|.
TGTGCCACTCGAGCAGATACGCAGTATTTT
CATRADTQYF
>TRBJ2-3|.|TRBV7-3|.
TGTGCCAGCAGCCTGACATCAGATACGCAGTATTTT
CASSLTSDTQYF
>TRBJ1-2|.|TRBV7-4|TRBD1
TGTGCCAGCAGCATGGGGTCGGCAGGGGGCATCTATGGCTACACCTTC
CASSMGSAGGIYGYTF
>TRBJ1-5|few|TRBV6-2/TRBV6-3|TRBD1
TGTGCCAGCAGCTTGACAGGGAGGGGGCCGGATCAGCCCCAGCATTTT
CASSLTGRGPDQPQHF